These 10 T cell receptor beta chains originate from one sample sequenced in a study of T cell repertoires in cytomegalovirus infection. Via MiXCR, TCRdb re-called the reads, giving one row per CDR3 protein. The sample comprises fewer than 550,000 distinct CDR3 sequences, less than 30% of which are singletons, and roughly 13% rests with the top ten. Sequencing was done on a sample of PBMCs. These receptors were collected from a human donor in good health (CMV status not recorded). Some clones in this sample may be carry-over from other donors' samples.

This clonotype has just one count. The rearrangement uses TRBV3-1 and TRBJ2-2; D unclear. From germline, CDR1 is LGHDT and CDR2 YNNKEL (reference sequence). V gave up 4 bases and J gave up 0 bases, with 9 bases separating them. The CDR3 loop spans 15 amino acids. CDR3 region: CASSRMLANTGELFF. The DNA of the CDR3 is TGTGCCAGCAGCCGTATGCTCGCGAACACCGGGGAGCTGTTTTTT.

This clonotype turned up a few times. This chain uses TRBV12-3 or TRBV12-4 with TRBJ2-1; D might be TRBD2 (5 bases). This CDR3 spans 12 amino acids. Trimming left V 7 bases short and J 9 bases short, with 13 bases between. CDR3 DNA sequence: TGTGCCAGCACCCGCGCGCGGGTTGAGCAGTTCTTC. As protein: CASTRARVEQFF.

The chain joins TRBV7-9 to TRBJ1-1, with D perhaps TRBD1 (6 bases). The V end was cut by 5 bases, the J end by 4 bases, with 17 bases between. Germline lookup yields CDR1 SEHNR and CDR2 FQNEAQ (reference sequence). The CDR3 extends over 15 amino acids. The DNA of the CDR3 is TGTGCCAGCAGCATTAGGGGGGGCCCTACCACTGAAGCTTTCTTT. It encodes CASSIRGGPTTEAFF.

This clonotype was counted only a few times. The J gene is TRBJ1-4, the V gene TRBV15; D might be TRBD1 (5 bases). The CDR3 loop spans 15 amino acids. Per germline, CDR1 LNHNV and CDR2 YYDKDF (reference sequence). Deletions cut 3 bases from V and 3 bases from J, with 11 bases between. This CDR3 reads CATSRPGTPNEKLFF. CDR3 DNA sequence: TGTGCCACCAGCAGGCCCGGGACCCCTAATGAAAAACTGTTTTTT.

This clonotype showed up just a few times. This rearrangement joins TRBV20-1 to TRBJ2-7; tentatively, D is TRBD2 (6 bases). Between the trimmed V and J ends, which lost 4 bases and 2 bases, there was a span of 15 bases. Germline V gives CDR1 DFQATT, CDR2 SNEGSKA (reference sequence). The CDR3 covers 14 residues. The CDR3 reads CSANDGSSPYEQYF. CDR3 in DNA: TGCAGTGCTAATGACGGGAGTTCTCCCTACGAGCAGTACTTC.

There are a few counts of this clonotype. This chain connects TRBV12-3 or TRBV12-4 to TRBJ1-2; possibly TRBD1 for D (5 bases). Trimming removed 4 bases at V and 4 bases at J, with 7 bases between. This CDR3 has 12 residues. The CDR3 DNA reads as TGTGCCAGCAGTTACAGGTTCTATGGCTACACCTTC. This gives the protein CASSYRFYGYTF.

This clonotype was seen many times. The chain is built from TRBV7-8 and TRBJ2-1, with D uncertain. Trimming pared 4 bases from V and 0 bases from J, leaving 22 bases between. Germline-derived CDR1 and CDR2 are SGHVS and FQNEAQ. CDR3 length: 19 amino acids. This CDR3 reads CASSYRRRMDPSSYNEQFF. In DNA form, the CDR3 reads TGTGCCAGCAGCTACAGAAGACGGATGGACCCAAGCTCCTACAATGAGCAGTTCTTC.

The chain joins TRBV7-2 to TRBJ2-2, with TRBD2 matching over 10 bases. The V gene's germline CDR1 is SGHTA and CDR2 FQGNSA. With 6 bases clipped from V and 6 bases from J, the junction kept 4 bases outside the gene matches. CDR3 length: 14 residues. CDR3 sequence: CASRTAGGSGELFF. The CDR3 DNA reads TGTGCCAGCAGGACAGCGGGAGGGTCCGGGGAGCTGTTTTTT.

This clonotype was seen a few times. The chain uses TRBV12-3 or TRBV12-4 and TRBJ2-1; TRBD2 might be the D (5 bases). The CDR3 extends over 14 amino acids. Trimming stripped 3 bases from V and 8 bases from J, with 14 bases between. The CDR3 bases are TGTGCCAGCAGTTTTACTAGACGCACGGATGAGCAGTTCTTC. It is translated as CASSFTRRTDEQFF.

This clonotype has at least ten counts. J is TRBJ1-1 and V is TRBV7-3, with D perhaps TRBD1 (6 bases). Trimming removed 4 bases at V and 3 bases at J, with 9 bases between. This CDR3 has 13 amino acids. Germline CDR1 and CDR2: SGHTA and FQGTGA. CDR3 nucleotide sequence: TGTGCCAGCAGCTCCCACAGGGACACTGAAGCTTTCTTT. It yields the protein CASSSHRDTEAFF.